The T cell receptor beta chain described here comes from a study of blood T cells in healthy people across ages (dated by TCRdb to about 2015). For the wider study: In model experiments, template switching captured roughly one uniquely barcoded TCR beta cDNA molecule for every two T cells. To track age-related changes in TCR beta repertoire diversity, the study relied on deep sequencing normalized with unique cDNA molecular identifiers. To avoid experimental bias, donors of different ages were randomly spread across the sequencing lanes. The donors were divided into four age groups: young (average around 16 years), middle-aged (around 37), aged (around 59) and long-lived (more than 75). The study analyzed two additional independent replicas of 1 million unique cDNA reads from the same blood draw for two donors, one aged 18 to 29 and one aged 80 or older.

Systemically healthy Caucasian individuals from Russia, 39 in total and aged roughly 6 to 100 years, were included as donors. About 10 milliliters of peripheral blood were drawn from each donor into EDTA-treated Vacutainer tubes. Ficoll-Paque density-gradient centrifugation was used to isolate PBMCs, with at least 6 million per sample. Trizol reagent was used to extract total RNA from the PBMCs, yielding at least 5.5 micrograms per sample. For every donor, an aliquot of PBMCs went through flow cytometry to measure the percentages of naive CD45RAhigh/CD27high T cells. The cysteine opens and the phenylalanine closes a CDR3 of 12 amino acids. Kept here is only the CDR3 DNA, which spans 36 bases and is read in frame from base 1. V lost 6 bases and J lost 9 bases; the stretch between them is 15 bases long. The germline V gene encodes CDR1 MNHEY and CDR2 SVGAGI. Broader findings and caveats from the paper: Compared with the aged group, more naive CD4+ T cells, fewer expanded clones and increased TCR diversity were shown by the long-lived group, suggesting age selection. Conclusive comparison of naive and antigen-experienced compartments was prevented by the profiling of bulk unsorted PBMCs. Estimates of total diversity from one million sequenced T cells were regarded as lower bounds and underestimates. There was a strong correlation between observed TCR beta diversity and the percentage of naive T cells measured by flow cytometry. Because donor CMV infection status was unknown, age-related changes in expanded clonotypes were potentially confounded. As age increased, observed TCR beta diversity per million T cells dropped in a roughly linear way, and a significant reduction was already evident by age 40.

A few counts support this clonotype. The specificity of this receptor is unknown. Base qualities were left out, and no much larger clone turns up one base away. Preparation of the library involved 5' RACE. Data came from an Illumina HiSeq 2500. A second PCR of roughly 7 to 11 cycles was performed with a sample-barcoded 5' primer and a J-beta primer mix. A template-switch 5' adaptor carrying 12 random nucleotides introduced a unique molecular identifier onto each TCR beta cDNA molecule. Each sample yielded at least 2.5 million CDR3-containing paired-end reads. All of the RNA was converted into first-strand cDNA using the Mint cDNA synthesis kit, with a TRBC-specific oligonucleotide serving as the primer. After uracil-DNA glycosylase treatment, a first 18-cycle PCR used universal primers M1SS and BC2_uni_R on all cDNA. The paper's processing steps were these. Normalization of each sample was performed by random selection of 1 million high-quality reads, each carrying a distinct molecular identifier. Reads with shared molecular identifiers were discarded instead of being binned into consensus sequences. MiTCR, with a Q25 quality threshold and the strictest error-elimination algorithm, was used for CDR3 identification, clonotype clustering and error correction. Lower-bound total TCR beta diversity was estimated with a nonparametric unseen species model using Euler transformation. TCRdb handled the public reads itself, with Q25 trimming in fastp and clone calling in MiXCR, and kept productive beta chains. Here each entry gathers all rows of one CDR3 protein and keeps the most common genes and DNA. These V and J calls originate from TCRdb's pipeline instead of the authors' own analysis. The sample table holds approximately 730,000 distinct CDR3 sequences, of which 50% to 65% were seen once. Clones ranked in the top ten supply around 40% of the sample.

The chain links TRBV6-5 with TRBJ2-7, with the D call perhaps TRBD1 or TRBD2, as 5 bases match in each case. Sequenced: blood. The TCR originated in a man at least 80 years old in good health. The CDR3 is CASSPPWDVQYF. The nucleotide sequence reads as follows: TGTGCCAGCAGCCCTCCTTGGGACGTGCAGTACTTC.